This TCR beta chain is from a study of T-cell reconstitution after alpha-beta-depleted transplantation in children. Notes on the study in general: At one year after transplant, newly produced T cells mostly accounted for T-cell counts and diversity. It was reported that alpha-beta T cells came from several hundred expanded graft clones (about two months after transplant). Recipient T cells and thymic progenitors that survived gave rise to the high TCRbeta diversity observed at day 60 in some patients.

The CDR3 contains 12 residues. Germline assignment: CDR1 SGDLS and CDR2 YYNGEE. V lost 3 bases and J 5 bases, leaving 9 bases between the germline ends. Unique molecular identifiers tagged the TCRbeta library. TCRdb used MiXCR to reprocess the PCR reads, holding one entry per CDR3 protein. Of about 980,000 distinct CDR3 sequences listed, less than 30% are singletons. Comment on this clonotype: Antigen specificity is unknown.

This receptor was taken from a boy under three years old who had a stem cell transplant for SCID, so the T cells may come from the graft donor. Sequenced here: PBMCs, mostly from graft donor cells, sampled 360 days after TCRalphabeta/CD19-depleted stem cell transplant. The chain links TRBV9 to TRBJ2-7; D might be TRBD1 (6 bases). Here the CDR3 reads CASSEDSHEQYF. In nucleotides, the CDR3 is TGTGCCAGCAGCGAGGACAGCCACGAGCAGTACTTC.